Following are 15 T cell receptor beta chains from one sample sequenced in a study of blood T cell repertoires in COVID-19. This table comes from immunoSEQ multiplex PCR, and its TCRdb copy is limited to in-frame clones, with some not included. The sample yields around 200,000 clones, roughly 83% seen once. What was sequenced was peripheral blood. These receptors were taken from a woman aged 40 to 50 with COVID-19, enrolled during active disease.

The rearrangement joins TRBV10-3 to TRBJ2-3; TRBD1 is a possible D gene (6 bases). The V end was cut by 0 bases, the J end by 0 bases, with 10 bases between. The germline V gene has CDR1 ENHRY and CDR2 SYGVKD. The CDR3 spans 16 residues. This CDR3 reads CAISESVRGSTDTQYF. For the CDR3, the DNA is TGTGCCATCAGTGAGTCGGTCAGGGGAAGCACAGATACGCAGTATTTT.

The CDR3 here is CASSPMTRGRTEAFF. CDR3 nucleotide sequence: TGTGCCAGCTCACCGATGACCCGGGGTCGCACTGAAGCTTTCTTT. The genes are TRBV18 and TRBJ1-1; no clear D gene. Trimming pared 3 bases from V and 4 bases from J, leaving 15 bases between. The CDR3 consists of 15 residues. Germline CDR1 reads KGHSH; CDR2 reads LQKENI.

J is TRBJ2-2 and V is TRBV7-9; possible D gene TRBD2, 6 bases. Germline assignment: CDR1 SEHNR and CDR2 FQNEAQ (reference sequence). Trimming removed 4 bases from V and 5 bases from J, with 17 bases in between. CDR3 length equals 16 residues. CDR3 amino acids: CASSSPEGRLTGELFF. The CDR3 region has the DNA TGTGCCAGCAGCTCCCCGGAGGGGAGATTGACCGGGGAGCTGTTTTTT.

The V and J genes are TRBV6-2 or TRBV6-3 and TRBJ2-1; TRBD2 matches 9 bases. CDR1 and CDR2 from the germline V gene are MNHEY and SVGEGT. This CDR3 comprises 17 residues. Trimming at V came to 2 bases and at J to 0 bases, leaving 5 bases not matched to a gene. This CDR3 reads CASSYQRGVSSYNEQFF. CDR3 DNA sequence: TGTGCCAGCAGTTACCAGCGGGGGGTGAGCTCCTACAATGAGCAGTTCTTC.

The chain links TRBV7-9 to TRBJ2-7; D unresolved. CDR3 length: 16 residues. The V end lost 2 bases, the J end lost 5 bases, and 19 bases lay between the germline ends. The germline V gene encodes CDR1 SEHNR and CDR2 FQNEAQ (reference sequence). The DNA for the CDR3 is TGTGCCAGCAGCTTATCCGCGAGGATTATAAGGCACGAGCAGTACTTC. Amino acid sequence: CASSLSARIIRHEQYF.

This clone was recorded a few times. This chain links TRBV7-2 with TRBJ1-2, with D possibly matching TRBD1 (5 bases). The CDR3 covers 17 residues. Trimming removed 0 bases from V and 1 base from J, with 15 bases in between. Germline values: CDR1 SGHTA, CDR2 FQGNSA. CDR3 sequence: CASSLASRAGHNYGYTF. CDR3 DNA: TGTGCCAGCAGCTTAGCGAGCAGGGCCGGCCATAACTATGGCTACACCTTC.

The CDR3 DNA sequence: TGTGCCAGCAGCTCGCACAGGGTTTTTGGCTACACCTTC. Amino acid sequence: CASSSHRVFGYTF. The chain couples TRBV5-4 to TRBJ1-2, with D maybe TRBD1 (6 bases). The CDR3 contains 13 residues. CDR1 is SGHNT, CDR2 YYREEE, per germline (reference sequence). Trimming took 3 bases from V and 7 from J, leaving 13 bases between them.

This chain links TRBV21-1 with TRBJ2-1; the table assigns TRBD2, which was not confirmed against the DNA. TRBV21-1 corresponds to a pseudogene. The CDR3 sequence is 16 residues long. The CDR3 coding sequence is TGTGCCAGCAGCAAAGCCCGGGAGTGCCCCTACAATGAGCAGTTCTTC. Amino acid sequence: CASSKARECPYNEQFF.

J is TRBJ2-3 and V is TRBV7-9; D uncertain. The CDR3 sequence is 12 residues long. Between the trimmed V and J ends, which lost 5 bases and 5 bases, there was a span of 8 bases. CDR1 is SEHNR, CDR2 FQNEAQ, per germline (reference sequence). The CDR3 bases are TGTGCCAGCAGCAGACTCGGAGATACGCAGTATTTT. Its translation is CASSRLGDTQYF.

The rearrangement uses TRBV14 and TRBJ1-1; 8 bases are shared with TRBD1. This CDR3 region has 15 residues. Germline assignment: CDR1 SGHDN and CDR2 FVKESK. V dropped 5 bases and J dropped 4; count of bases not matched to a gene: 9. CDR3 nucleotides: TGTGCCAGCAGCTCTCGGACAGGGCGGCGCACTGAAGCTTTCTTT. Protein: CASSSRTGRRTEAFF. Using reference TRBV14 and TRBJ1-1 for the parts outside the CDR3, the full variable domain is EAGVTQFPSHSVIEKGQTVTLRCDPISGHDNLYWYRRVMGKEIKFLLHFVKESKQDESGMPNNRFLAERTGGTYSTLKVQPAELEDSGVYFCASSSRTGRRTEAFFGQGTRLTVV.

This chain uses TRBV12-5 with TRBJ2-1; TRBD2 aligns across 12 bases. From germline, CDR1 is LGHNT and CDR2 FRNRAP. The trim removed 10 bases at V and 0 bases at J, leaving 4 bases unmatched. The CDR3 covers 15 residues. This CDR3 is CATASGGGSYNEQFF. CDR3 DNA: TGTGCTACTGCTAGCGGGGGGGGCTCCTACAATGAGCAGTTCTTC.

This clone has only one observation. V usage is TRBV13 and J usage is TRBJ2-5; 9 bases align to TRBD1. This CDR3 is 13 amino acids long. V shed 10 bases, J shed 3 bases, and the junction held 6 bases outside the gene matches. CDR1 and CDR2 (germline): PRHDT, FYEKMQ (reference sequence). CDR3 amino acids: CATGQGLEETQYF. The DNA for the CDR3 is TGTGCCACCGGACAGGGGCTGGAAGAGACCCAGTACTTC.

The gene calls are TRBV19 and TRBJ2-1; 11 bases match TRBD2. The CDR3 consists of 18 residues. V was pared by 3 bases and J by 0 bases, with 7 bases of the junction left unmatched. CDR1 and CDR2 from the germline V gene are LNHDA and SQIVND (reference sequence). CDR3 nucleotides: TGTGCCAGTAGTATGCTAGCGGGAGGCCCCAGCTCCTACAATGAGCAGTTCTTC. It is translated as CASSMLAGGPSSYNEQFF.

This clone was counted only a few times. Other DNA sequences of this sample code for an identical CDR3. The chain combines TRBV11-3 with TRBJ2-5; D might be TRBD2 (7 bases). Trimming stripped 5 bases from V and 5 bases from J, with 15 bases between. There are 14 residues in the CDR3. Per the germline V gene, CDR1 is SGHNT and CDR2 is YENEEA. The CDR3 sequence is CASSLGGGQETQYF. The CDR3 DNA reads TGTGCCAGCAGCCTAGGGGGGGGCCAGGAGACCCAGTACTTC.

This clone was observed a few times. The chain recombines TRBV12-5 with TRBJ2-7; perhaps TRBD2 as D (6 bases). The CDR3 is 16 amino acids. Germline CDR1 LGHNT, CDR2 FRNRAP. V gave up 2 bases and J gave up 5 bases, with 19 bases separating them. Here the CDR3 reads CASGLSIGGGGNEQYF. The CDR3 bases are TGTGCTAGTGGTTTGTCAATTGGGGGAGGAGGCAACGAGCAGTACTTC.